Shown below are 23 T cell receptor beta chains from a single sample sequenced in a study of T cells after posttransplantation cyclophosphamide listed by TCRdb under 2016. The library was prepared using the immunoSEQ multiplex PCR assay. TCRdb limited this immuneACCESS table to in-frame rearrangements with V and J called. A share of clones is missing; checked studies link under half to unresolved V genes, and the rest is unexplained. The sample has under 20,000 clones on record, with no singletons. The biggest ten clones account for approximately 0.54% of the sample. The sample's treatment or condition label, in plain terms: high-dose cyclophosphamide on days +3 and +4 as single-agent GVHD prophylaxis. PTCy patients received busulfan and fludarabine conditioning, a related or unrelated marrow graft, and cyclophosphamide on days +3 and +4. This material consisted of PBMCs, taken after allogeneic stem cell transplant with posttransplant cyclophosphamide. These receptors originate from a female patient between 25 and 45 years old who received an allogeneic stem cell transplant from a related donor, was CMV-positive, and had no GVHD. After a transplant, some of the T cells may come from the graft donor.

In its sample, this clone was seen many times. The gene calls are TRBV27 and TRBJ2-2; 7 positions agree with TRBD1. Germline V CDR1 and CDR2: MNHEY, SMNVEV (reference sequence). The CDR3 runs to 15 residues. V shed 5 bases, J shed 6 bases, and the junction held 9 bases outside the gene matches. CDR3 coding DNA: TGTGCCAGCAGTGAACAGGGGCCTGCTCCCGGGGAGCTGTTTTTT. Translated, it gives CASSEQGPAPGELFF.

This clone was counted at least ten times. This rearrangement joins TRBV6-4 to TRBJ2-3; TRBD1 might be the D (6 bases). There are 18 residues in the CDR3. Trimming pared 8 bases from V and 0 bases from J, leaving 24 bases between. CDR1 and CDR2 (germline): MRHNA, SNTAGT. CDR3 loop: CASPSQGLPPCSTDTQYF. CDR3 in DNA: TGTGCCAGCCCCAGCCAGGGGCTGCCCCCATGTAGCACAGATACGCAGTATTTT.

This clone was seen many times. This rearrangement joins TRBV28 to TRBJ1-2, with 9 bases matching TRBD1. The length of the CDR3 is 15 residues. Trimming took 5 bases from V and 1 from J; bases not matched to a gene: 5. Germline V gives CDR1 MDHEN, CDR2 SYDVKM. CDR3 loop: CASSGTGKDNYGYTF. CDR3 coding DNA: TGTGCCAGCAGTGGGACAGGGAAAGATAACTATGGCTACACCTTC.

This clone was recorded at least ten times. The chain carries TRBV29-1 and TRBJ2-5, with D hard to call. V lost 4 bases, J lost 4 bases, and 10 bases lay in between. The length of the CDR3 is 12 residues. Germline CDR1 SQVTM, CDR2 ANQGSEA. The CDR3 reads CSVVHPGETQYF. The DNA of the CDR3 is TGCAGCGTTGTTCACCCGGGAGAGACCCAGTACTTC.

This clone was detected many times. J is TRBJ2-7 and V is TRBV5-4; possibly TRBD1 for D (5 bases). Trimming took 5 bases from V and 1 from J, leaving 13 bases between them. There are 14 residues in the CDR3. The germline V gene has CDR1 SGHNT and CDR2 YYREEE (reference sequence). The CDR3 nucleotides read TGTGCCAGCAGTTCCGACAGAACGTCCTACGAGCAGTACTTC. Its translation is CASSSDRTSYEQYF.

There are many counts of this clone. V and J are TRBV7-2 and TRBJ2-1; 13 bases are a match to TRBD2. The CDR3 sequence is 17 residues long. Germline V gives CDR1 SGHTA, CDR2 FQGNSA. The V segment lost 5 bases and the J segment 8 bases; nucleotides outside the gene matches: 12. CDR3 coding DNA: TGTGCCAGCAGCATCAATCCGGGACTAGCGGGATCGGATGAGCAGTTCTTC. It is translated as CASSINPGLAGSDEQFF.

This clone is classed as medium-sized. The J gene is TRBJ2-7, the V gene TRBV10-3, with D possibly matching TRBD2 (6 bases). Per germline, CDR1 ENHRY and CDR2 SYGVKD. The CDR3 runs 13 residues. Trimming left V 4 bases short and J 7 bases short, with 14 bases between. Here the CDR3 reads CAISAAGAVEQYF. In DNA form, the CDR3 reads TGTGCCATCAGTGCAGCGGGCGCCGTGGAGCAGTACTTC.

Many counts were recorded for this clone. V and J are TRBV18 and TRBJ1-4, with D unclear. The CDR3 length is 17 residues. The V end lost 1 base, the J end lost 5 bases, and 17 bases lay between the germline ends. Germline V lookup: CDR1 KGHSH, CDR2 LQKENI. The DNA for the CDR3 is TGTGCCAGCTCACCACGCAGCCCAGTCGGACTAAATGAAAAACTGTTTTTT. Encoded protein: CASSPRSPVGLNEKLFF.

This clone has ten or more counts. The chain links TRBV6-5 to TRBJ2-5; 10 bases agree with TRBD1. Looked up from germline, CDR1 is MNHEY and CDR2 is SVGAGI. The CDR3 has 14 residues. V trimming: 4 bases; J trimming: 5 bases; junction bases outside the gene matches: 4. CDR3 sequence reads: CASSSTGGRETQYF. For the CDR3, the DNA is TGTGCCAGCAGTTCGACAGGGGGCCGGGAGACCCAGTACTTC.

This clone was picked up many times. The chain has TRBV7-6 and TRBJ1-2, with D unresolved. CDR1 SGHVS and CDR2 FNYEAQ come from the germline V gene. Deletions cut 3 bases from V and 8 bases from J, with 10 bases between. The CDR3 runs 12 residues. DNA for the CDR3: TGTGCCAGCAGCTTGGGCCCGGGGGGCTACACCTTC. It yields the protein CASSLGPGGYTF.

This clone occurred many times. V usage is TRBV27 and J usage is TRBJ1-1; unclear D gene. Deletions cut 0 bases from V and 11 bases from J, with 13 bases between. The CDR3 is 13 residues long. The germline CDR1 and CDR2 sequences are MNHEY and SMNVEV (reference sequence). The chain's CDR3 is CASSLSDGLNAFF. The DNA of the CDR3 is TGTGCCAGCAGTTTATCGGATGGACTCAATGCTTTCTTT.

This clone was observed at least ten times. The V and J genes are TRBV5-1 and TRBJ2-7; 9 bases fit TRBD2. This CDR3 region has 15 residues. The germline V gene encodes CDR1 SGHRS and CDR2 YFSETQ. V gave up 0 bases and J gave up 3 bases; unmatched junction bases: 4. The CDR3 DNA reads as TGCGCCAGCAGCTTGGGCGGGAGGGCCGTCTACGAGCAGTACTTC. The encoded protein is CASSLGGRAVYEQYF.

The rearrangement uses TRBV19 and TRBJ2-4; 7 bases match TRBD2. Germline CDR1 reads LNHDA; CDR2 reads SQIVND (reference sequence). The CDR3 consists of 18 residues. V lost 7 bases, J lost 0 bases, and 15 bases stayed unmatched. CDR3 amino acids: CASTNRIGGVGAKNIQYF. CDR3 coding DNA: TGTGCCAGTACTAACCGGATTGGGGGGGTAGGAGCCAAAAACATTCAGTACTTC.

At least ten counts were recorded for this clone. The chain combines TRBV27 with TRBJ1-1; 7 nucleotides line up with TRBD1. The germline V gene has CDR1 MNHEY and CDR2 SMNVEV (reference sequence). The CDR3 spans 11 residues. Trimming cost V 5 bases and J 10 bases; bases outside gene matches: 4. In DNA form, the CDR3 reads TGTGCCAGCAGTACCGGACAGGTAGCTTTCTTT. It translates to CASSTGQVAFF.

This clone has ten or more counts. The chain has TRBV19 and TRBJ2-1; 7 bases are a match to TRBD1. The V gene's germline CDR1 is LNHDA and CDR2 SQIVND (reference sequence). There are 16 residues in the CDR3. The V segment lost 2 bases and the J segment 6 bases; nucleotides outside the gene matches: 10. CDR3 region: CASSILVTGWPNEQFF. The CDR3 nucleotides read TGTGCCAGTAGTATATTGGTGACAGGGTGGCCCAATGAGCAGTTCTTC.

This clone appeared many times. This chain joins TRBV27 and TRBJ2-7; 13 bases line up with TRBD2. The V gene end was trimmed by 4 bases and the J gene end by 3 bases; junction bases not matched to a gene: 0. CDR3 length: 14 residues. Per germline, CDR1 MNHEY and CDR2 SMNVEV (reference sequence). The CDR3 region is CASSWTSGGYEQYF. The CDR3 bases are TGTGCCAGCAGTTGGACTAGCGGGGGCTACGAGCAGTACTTC.

This clone was seen many times. The gene calls are TRBV25-1 and TRBJ2-3; 11 bases align to TRBD2. Trimming took 6 bases from V and 1 from J; bases not matched to a gene: 6. Germline V gene sequence: CDR1 MGHDK, CDR2 SYGVNS. This CDR3 has 16 amino acids. CDR3 in amino acids: CASSPGLAAGTDTQYF. The CDR3 DNA is TGTGCCAGCAGCCCGGGACTAGCGGCGGGCACAGATACGCAGTATTTT.

This clone was observed many times. This rearrangement joins TRBV18 to TRBJ2-7; 7 bases fit TRBD1. There are 15 residues in the CDR3. Trimming took 1 base from V and 1 from J; bases not matched to a gene: 4. The germline CDR1 and CDR2 sequences are KGHSH and LQKENI. The DNA for the CDR3 is TGTGCCAGCTCACCACGACGGGACAGTTCCTACGAGCAGTACTTC. This gives the protein CASSPRRDSSYEQYF.

This clone was counted ten times or more. This chain joins TRBV27 and TRBJ2-3, with TRBD1 as a possible D gene (6 bases). Germline V gene data show CDR1 as MNHEY and CDR2 as SMNVEV (reference sequence). The CDR3 spans 14 residues. Trimming stripped 8 bases from V and 4 bases from J, with 16 bases between. CDR3: CASRWDTNPDTQYF. Here the CDR3 DNA reads TGTGCCAGCCGCTGGGACACTAATCCAGATACGCAGTATTTT.

This clone was found many times. This chain connects TRBV7-2 to TRBJ2-4, with 8 bases matching TRBD2. Trimming removed 8 bases from V and 8 bases from J; junction bases left unmatched: 5. The CDR3 is 12 amino acids. The germline CDR1 and CDR2 sequences are SGHTA and FQGNSA. The CDR3 region is CASRDGGDIQYF. The CDR3 DNA sequence: TGTGCCAGCCGTGACGGGGGGGACATTCAGTACTTC.

At least ten counts were recorded for this clone. The genes are TRBV6-5 and TRBJ2-5; 7 nucleotides align to TRBD1. The germline V gene has CDR1 MNHEY and CDR2 SVGAGI. There are 14 residues in the CDR3. The V and J ends lost 6 bases and 4 bases, in that order; junction bases with no gene match: 8. Written as DNA, the CDR3 is TGTGCCAGCAGCCGAGACAGGGAGAGAGAGACCCAGTACTTC. Its protein is CASSRDRERETQYF.

This clone was recorded many times. The chain carries TRBV10-3 and TRBJ2-1, with D uncertain. V gave up 6 bases and J gave up 6 bases, with 9 bases separating them. The germline gives CDR1 ENHRY, CDR2 SYGVKD. The CDR3 is made up of 12 amino acids. Written as DNA, the CDR3 is TGTGCCATCAGGAACTTATTCAATGAGCAGTTCTTC. Translation: CAIRNLFNEQFF.

This clone was observed at least ten times. This chain links TRBV7-6 with TRBJ2-1; TRBD1 agrees at 7 bases. From germline, CDR1 is SGHVS and CDR2 FNYEAQ. V was clipped by 2 bases and J by 2 bases; unmatched bases: 3. This CDR3 is 15 amino acids long. The CDR3 bases are TGTGCCAGCAGCTTATCAGGGGGAACCTACAATGAGCAGTTCTTC. The encoded protein is CASSLSGGTYNEQFF.